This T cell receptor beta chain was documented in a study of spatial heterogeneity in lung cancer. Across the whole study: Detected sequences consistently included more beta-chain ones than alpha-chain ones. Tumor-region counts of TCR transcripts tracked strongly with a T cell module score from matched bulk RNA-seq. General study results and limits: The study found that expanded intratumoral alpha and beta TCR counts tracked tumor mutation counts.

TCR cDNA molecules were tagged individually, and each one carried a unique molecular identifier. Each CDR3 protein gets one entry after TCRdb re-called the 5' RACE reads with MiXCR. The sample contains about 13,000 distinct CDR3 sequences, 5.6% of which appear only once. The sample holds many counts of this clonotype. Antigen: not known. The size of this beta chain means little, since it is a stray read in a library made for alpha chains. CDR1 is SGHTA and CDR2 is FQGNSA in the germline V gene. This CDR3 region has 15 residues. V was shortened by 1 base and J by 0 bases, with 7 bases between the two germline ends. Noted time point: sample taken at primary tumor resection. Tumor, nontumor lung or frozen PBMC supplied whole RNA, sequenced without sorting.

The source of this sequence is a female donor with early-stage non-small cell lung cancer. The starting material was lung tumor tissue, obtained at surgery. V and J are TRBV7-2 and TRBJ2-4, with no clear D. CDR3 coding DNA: TGTGCCAGCAGCTTAGGTGGTTTAGCCAAAAACATTCAGTACTTC. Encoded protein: CASSLGGLAKNIQYF.